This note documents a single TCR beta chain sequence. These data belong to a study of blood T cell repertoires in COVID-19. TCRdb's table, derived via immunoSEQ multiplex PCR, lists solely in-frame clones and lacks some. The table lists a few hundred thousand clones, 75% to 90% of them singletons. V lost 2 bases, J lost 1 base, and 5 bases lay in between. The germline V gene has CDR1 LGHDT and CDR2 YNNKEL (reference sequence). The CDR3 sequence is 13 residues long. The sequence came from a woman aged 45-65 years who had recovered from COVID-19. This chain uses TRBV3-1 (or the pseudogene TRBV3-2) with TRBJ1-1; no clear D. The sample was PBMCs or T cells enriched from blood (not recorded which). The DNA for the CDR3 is TGTGCCAGCAGCCAACCAGGGAACACTGAAGCTTTCTTT. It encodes CASSQPGNTEAFF.